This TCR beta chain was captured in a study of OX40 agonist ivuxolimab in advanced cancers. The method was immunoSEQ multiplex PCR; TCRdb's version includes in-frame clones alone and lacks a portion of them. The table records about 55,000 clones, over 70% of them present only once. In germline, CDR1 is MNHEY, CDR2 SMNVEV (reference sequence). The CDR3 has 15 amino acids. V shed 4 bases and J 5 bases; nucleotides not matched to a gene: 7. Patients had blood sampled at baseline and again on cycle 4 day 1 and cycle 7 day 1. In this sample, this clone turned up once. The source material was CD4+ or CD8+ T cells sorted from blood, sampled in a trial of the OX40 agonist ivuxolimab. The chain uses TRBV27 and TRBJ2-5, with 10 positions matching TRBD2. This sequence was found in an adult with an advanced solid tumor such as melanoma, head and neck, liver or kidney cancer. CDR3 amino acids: CASSSSGRASETQYF. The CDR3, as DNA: TGTGCCAGCAGTTCGAGCGGGAGGGCCAGTGAGACCCAGTACTTC.